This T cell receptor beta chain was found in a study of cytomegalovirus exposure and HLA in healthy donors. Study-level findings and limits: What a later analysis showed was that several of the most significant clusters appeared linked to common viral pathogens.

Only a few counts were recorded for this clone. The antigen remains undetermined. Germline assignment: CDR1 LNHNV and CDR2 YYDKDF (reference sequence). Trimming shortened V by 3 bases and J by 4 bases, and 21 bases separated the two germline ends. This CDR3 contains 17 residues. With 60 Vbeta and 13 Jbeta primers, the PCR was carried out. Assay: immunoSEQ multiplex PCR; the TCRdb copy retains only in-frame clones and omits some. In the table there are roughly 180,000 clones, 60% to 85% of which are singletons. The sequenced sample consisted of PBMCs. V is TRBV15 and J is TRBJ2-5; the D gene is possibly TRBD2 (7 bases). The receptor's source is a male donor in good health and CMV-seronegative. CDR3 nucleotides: TGTGCCACCAGCAGTGGGGATGGGGGGGGCATAAGAGAGACCCAGTACTTC. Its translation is CATSSGDGGGIRETQYF.